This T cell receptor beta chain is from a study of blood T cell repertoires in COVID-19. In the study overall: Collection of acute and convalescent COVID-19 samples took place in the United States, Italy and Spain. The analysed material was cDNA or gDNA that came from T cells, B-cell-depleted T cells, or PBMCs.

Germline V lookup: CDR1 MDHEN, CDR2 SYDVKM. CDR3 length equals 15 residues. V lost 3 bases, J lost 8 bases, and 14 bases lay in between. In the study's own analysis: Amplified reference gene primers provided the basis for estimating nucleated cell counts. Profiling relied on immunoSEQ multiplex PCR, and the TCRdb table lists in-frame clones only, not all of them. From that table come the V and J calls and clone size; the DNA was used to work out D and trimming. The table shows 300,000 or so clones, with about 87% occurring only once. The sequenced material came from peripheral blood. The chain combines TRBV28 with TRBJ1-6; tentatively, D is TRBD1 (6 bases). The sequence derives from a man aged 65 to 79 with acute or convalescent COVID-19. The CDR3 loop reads CASSLVRGLDSPLHF. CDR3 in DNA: TGTGCCAGCAGTTTGGTCAGGGGTTTAGATTCACCCCTCCACTTT.